This TCR beta chain was recorded in a study of shared clonotypes between healthy human individuals. At the level of the study: Donors had three CD4 naive, three CD4 memory, two CD8 naive and one CD8 memory plate apiece. General study results and limits: Sharing across four donors was seen in roughly 5% of naive CD4 clonotypes.

CD45RA-negative memory and CD45RA+ naive subsets were split from the CD4+ cells. The CDR3 is 14 amino acids. V lost 7 bases, J lost 1 base, and 11 bases lay in between. CDR1 SGDLS and CDR2 YYNGEE come from the germline V gene. Remarks on this clone: The target antigen is unknown.

The method was immunoSEQ multiplex PCR; TCRdb's version includes in-frame clones alone and lacks a portion of them. The sample lists approximately 1.5 million clones; approximately 98% were seen once. This sequence was found in a man aged 25-45 years in good health. The V call is TRBV9, the J call TRBJ2-2; D uncertain. The specimen sequenced was naive CD4+ T cells sorted from blood. Subset in this sample: CD45RA+ positively selected. CDR3 protein: CASGELGNTGELFF. The CDR3, as DNA: TGTGCCAGCGGCGAATTAGGGAACACCGGGGAGCTGTTTTTT.